The 16 T cell receptor beta chains presented below share a single source sample, sequenced in a study of early T cells in non-severe SARS-CoV-2 infection. Each CDR3 protein is one row after TCRdb ran MiXCR on the 5' RACE reads. Of tens of thousands of distinct CDR3 sequences detected, over 10% appear once; the ten largest clones hold 3.5% to 5%. Sequencing was performed on whole blood. These receptor sequences come from an adult who was a healthcare worker with PCR-confirmed SARS-CoV-2 infection or an uninfected control (not recorded which).

This clonotype was recorded at least ten times. This chain joins TRBV6-5 and TRBJ2-3; 12 bases are shared with TRBD2. The V gene end was trimmed by 6 bases and the J gene end by 0 bases; junction bases not matched to a gene: 7. In germline, CDR1 is MNHEY, CDR2 SVGAGI. This CDR3 contains 17 residues. The CDR3 sequence is CASRLAGGDSSTDTQYF. CDR3 sequence (DNA): TGTGCCAGCAGGCTAGCGGGGGGGGATTCTAGCACAGATACGCAGTATTTT.

This clonotype was counted between two and nine times. The chain recombines TRBV7-6 with TRBJ1-1; maybe TRBD1 (5 bases). Germline CDR1 is SGHVS and CDR2 is FNYEAQ. CDR3 length equals 13 residues. With 1 base removed from V and 7 bases from J, the gap between germline ends came to 10 bases. The DNA of the CDR3 is TGTGCCAGCAGCTTAGTGGCTGGGGGTGAAGCTTTCTTT. This gives the protein CASSLVAGGEAFF. The full variable domain, its missing parts supplied by reference TRBV7-6 and TRBJ1-1, is GAGVSQSPRYKVTKRGQDVALRCDPISGHVSLYWYRQALGQGPEFLTYFNYEAQQDKSGLPNDRFSAERPEGSISTLTIQRTEQRDSAMYRCASSLVAGGEAFFGQGTRLTVV.

This clonotype turned up a few times. This chain links TRBV7-9 with TRBJ1-1; tentatively, D is TRBD1 (6 bases). Trimming took off 5 bases at V and 5 bases at J, with 21 bases between the two ends. The CDR3 loop spans 16 amino acids. The germline CDR1 and CDR2 sequences are SEHNR and FQNEAQ (reference sequence). CDR3 DNA: TGTGCCAGCAGCCCTACCCGAGGGGGGGTATGGACTGAAGCTTTCTTT. It translates to CASSPTRGGVWTEAFF.

This clonotype was found many times. The V call is TRBV11-2, the J call TRBJ1-6; 7 bases agree with TRBD1. With V trimmed by 5 bases and J by 9 bases, 10 bases remained unmatched. The germline gives CDR1 SGHAT, CDR2 FQNNGV. This CDR3 contains 15 residues. In DNA, the CDR3 is TGTGCCAGCAGCCTCTACAGGGGCCCCAGTTCACCCCTCCACTTT. It is translated as CASSLYRGPSSPLHF. The complete variable domain, with remaining parts taken from reference TRBV11-2 and TRBJ1-6, reads EAGVAQSPRYKIIEKRQSVAFWCNPISGHATLYWYQQILGQGPKLLIQFQNNGVVDDSQLPKDRFSAERLKGVDSTLKIQPAKLEDSAVYLCASSLYRGPSSPLHFGNGTRLTVT.

The chain joins TRBV3-1 to TRBJ2-1; D is uncertain. This CDR3 has 15 amino acids. Trimming cost V 1 base and J 4 bases, with 11 bases left between them. Germline CDR1 and CDR2: LGHDT and YNNKEL (reference sequence). The CDR3 loop reads CASSQVGGLYNEQFF. The DNA for the CDR3 is TGTGCCAGCAGCCAAGTTGGTGGTCTATACAATGAGCAGTTCTTC.

Ten or more counts support this clonotype. This chain links TRBV6-1 with TRBJ2-5; D possibly matches TRBD1 or TRBD2 (5 bases each). Germline CDR1 MNHNS, CDR2 SASEGT. The ends were cut back, 2 bases at V and 2 bases at J, with 9 bases in the middle. This CDR3 contains 14 residues. The CDR3 loop is CASSESWGQETQYF. The CDR3 nucleotides read TGTGCCAGCAGTGAATCTTGGGGGCAAGAGACCCAGTACTTC.

This clonotype appeared many times. The V call is TRBV19, the J call TRBJ2-2; 9 bases line up with TRBD1. The CDR3 spans 15 residues. Looked up from germline, CDR1 is LNHDA and CDR2 is SQIVND (reference sequence). J was trimmed by 4 bases and V by 5 bases; bases with no gene match: 5. The CDR3 sequence is CASSLGTGTTGELFF. In DNA form, the CDR3 reads TGTGCCAGTAGTCTAGGGACAGGGACCACCGGGGAGCTGTTTTTT.

The V call is TRBV3-1, the J call TRBJ1-1, with D unresolved. Per the germline V gene, CDR1 is LGHDT and CDR2 is YNNKEL (reference sequence). Trimming removed 1 base at V and 3 bases at J, with 18 bases between. This CDR3 comprises 17 residues. This CDR3 is CASSQASYRRPYTEAFF. As DNA, the CDR3 is TGTGCCAGCAGCCAAGCAAGCTACCGTCGACCTTACACTGAAGCTTTCTTT.

This clonotype showed up just once. The V and J genes are TRBV6-5 and TRBJ2-7; the match to TRBD1 covers 10 bases. CDR1 is MNHEY, CDR2 SVGAGI, per germline. V lost 5 bases, J lost 2 bases, and 3 bases stayed unmatched. The CDR3 covers 14 residues. CDR3 DNA: TGTGCCAGCAGTGCCGGGACAGGGGCCTACGAGCAGTACTTC. It is translated as CASSAGTGAYEQYF.

This clonotype was observed many times. The chain couples TRBV13 to TRBJ2-7; a weak D match, TRBD2 (5 bases). Germline assignment: CDR1 PRHDT and CDR2 FYEKMQ (reference sequence). CDR3 length: 14 amino acids. The ends were cut back, 1 base at V and 4 bases at J, with 11 bases in the middle. The CDR3 coding sequence is TGTGCCAGCAGCTTAGCACCAGAGGGATACGAGCAGTACTTC. This codes for CASSLAPEGYEQYF.

About this clonotype itself: Since a much larger clone is just one base distant, this may be a read error. The chain employs TRBV7-2 and TRBJ1-1; no definite D call. Germline assignment: CDR1 SGHTA and CDR2 FQGNSA. CDR3 size: 13 residues. V shed 2 bases and J shed 0 bases, with 4 bases lying between them. In DNA, the CDR3 is TGTGCCAGCAGCTTATGGGTGAACACTGAAGCTTTCTTT. Translating gives CASSLWVNTEAFF.

This clonotype turned up a few times. The rearrangement joins TRBV13 to TRBJ2-7, with D hard to call. The CDR3 contains 15 residues. The germline CDR1 and CDR2 sequences are PRHDT and FYEKMQ (reference sequence). V was trimmed by 2 bases and J by 3 bases, leaving 14 bases between them. The CDR3 protein is CASSLRAHWDYEQYF. The CDR3 region has the DNA TGTGCCAGCAGCTTACGGGCCCACTGGGACTACGAGCAGTACTTC.

Many counts were recorded for this clonotype. The genes are TRBV4-2 and TRBJ2-5; no reliable D call. Germline values: CDR1 LGHNA, CDR2 YNFKEQ. The CDR3 is 15 amino acids. Trimming pared 1 base from V and 5 bases from J, leaving 14 bases between. The CDR3 DNA reads TGTGCCAGCAGCCAAGGAGGAACCTGGACGGAGACCCAGTACTTC. This gives the protein CASSQGGTWTETQYF.

This clonotype was observed a few times. V is TRBV20-1 and J is TRBJ1-5; D not resolved. Trimming cost V 2 bases and J 6 bases, with 20 bases left between them. CDR1 and CDR2 from the germline V gene are DFQATT and SNEGSKA (reference sequence). The CDR3 spans 16 residues. Here the CDR3 DNA reads TGCAGTGCTAGACCAAAGGCGGCAACTTTGGGTCAGCCCCAGCATTTT. Translation gives CSARPKAATLGQPQHF.

In its sample, this clonotype was seen a few times. The genes are TRBV12-3 or TRBV12-4 and TRBJ2-7; TRBD1 matches 10 bases. The CDR3 loop spans 15 amino acids. With V trimmed by 5 bases and J by 12 bases, 16 bases remained unmatched. The CDR3 DNA follows: TGTGCCAGCAGTAGGTCGGGACTTGACAGGGGGCCCGGGTACTTC. Its translation: CASSRSGLDRGPGYF.

The sample holds a few counts of this clonotype. The chain combines TRBV7-6 with TRBJ2-5; the match to TRBD2 covers 12 bases. J was trimmed by 4 bases and V by 5 bases; bases with no gene match: 8. The CDR3 is 16 amino acids. In germline, CDR1 is SGHVS, CDR2 FNYEAQ. The CDR3 DNA follows: TGTGCCAGCAGCGAGCGGACTAGCGGGGTCCGAGAGACCCAGTACTTC. This sequence encodes CASSERTSGVRETQYF.